This passage covers 24 T cell receptor beta chains from one sample sequenced in a study of cytomegalovirus exposure and HLA in healthy donors. The PCR was carried out with 60 Vbeta primers and 13 Jbeta primers. This table comes from immunoSEQ multiplex PCR, and its TCRdb copy is limited to in-frame clones, with some not included. This sample's table reports about 210,000 clones. The sequenced sample was PBMCs. The receptors shown here come from a woman between 25 and 40 years old in good health and CMV-seropositive.

The J gene is TRBJ2-7, the V gene TRBV7-2, with a tentative D call TRBD2 (5 bases). Germline V gene lookup returns CDR1 SGHTA and CDR2 FQGNSA. Between the trimmed V and J ends, which lost 6 bases and 2 bases, there was a span of 20 bases. CDR3 length equals 16 residues. CDR3 sequence reads: CASSRPGIADPYEQYF. In nucleotides, the CDR3 is TGTGCCAGCAGTCGGCCGGGGATAGCTGATCCCTACGAGCAGTACTTC.

The chain links TRBV29-1 to TRBJ1-3; D is unclear. The CDR3 has 15 amino acids. Germline CDR1 SQVTM, CDR2 ANQGSEA. The ends were cut back, 0 bases at V and 3 bases at J, with 12 bases in the middle. CDR3 DNA sequence: TGCAGCGTTGAAGATGCCTGGGGAGTTGGAAACACCATATATTTT. Amino acid sequence: CSVEDAWGVGNTIYF.

This sequence joins TRBV7-6 and TRBJ2-3, with TRBD2 matching over 13 bases. Looked up from germline, CDR1 is SGHVS and CDR2 is FNYEAQ. V gave up 2 bases and J gave up 1 base; unmatched junction bases: 9. The length of the CDR3 is 19 residues. DNA of the CDR3: TGTGCCAGCAGCTTATCGGGACTAGCGGGAAGTTCGGGCACAGATACGCAGTATTTT. Translating gives CASSLSGLAGSSGTDTQYF.

The chain is built from TRBV6-1 and TRBJ2-2; D may be TRBD1 (6 bases). Trimming cost V 3 bases and J 4 bases, with 15 bases left between them. The germline CDR1 and CDR2 sequences are MNHNS and SASEGT. CDR3 length: 16 amino acids. Here the CDR3 reads CASSEGPTGRTGELFF. CDR3 DNA: TGTGCCAGCAGTGAGGGCCCCACAGGGCGCACCGGGGAGCTGTTTTTT.

The V gene is TRBV5-5, the J gene TRBJ2-7; 7 bases are shared with TRBD1. V trimming: 0 bases; J trimming: 3 bases; junction bases outside the gene matches: 9. The length of the CDR3 is 16 residues. Germline V gene sequence: CDR1 SGHKS, CDR2 YYEKEE (reference sequence). The CDR3 loop is CASSLDRGRKGYEQYF. As DNA, the CDR3 is TGTGCCAGCAGCTTGGACAGGGGACGAAAAGGCTACGAGCAGTACTTC. Full variable domain (outside the CDR3, taken from reference TRBV5-5 and TRBJ2-7): DAGVTQSPTHLIKTRGQQVTLRCSPISGHKSVSWYQQVLGQGPQFIFQYYEKEERGRGNFPDRFSARQFPNYSSELNVNALLLGDSALYLCASSLDRGRKGYEQYFGPGTRLTVT.

In nucleotides, the CDR3 is TGTGCCAGCTCAACAGGGGACGCCGAGCAGTACTTC. Protein sequence: CASSTGDAEQYF. The genes are TRBV18 and TRBJ2-7, with TRBD1 identical over 7 bases. J was trimmed by 6 bases and V by 5 bases; bases with no gene match: 4. CDR1 is KGHSH, CDR2 LQKENI, per germline. This CDR3 is built from 12 residues.

The V gene is TRBV10-2, the J gene TRBJ2-5, with 8 bases aligning to TRBD2. V trimming: 5 bases; J trimming: 4 bases; junction bases outside the gene matches: 3. The CDR3 totals 13 residues. CDR1 and CDR2 from the germline V gene are WSHSY and SAAADI. For the CDR3, the DNA is TGCGCCAGCAGTATGGCGGGAGGAGAGACCCAGTACTTC. Translation: CASSMAGGETQYF.

The chain is built from TRBV18 and TRBJ1-5; the D is unclear. The CDR3 spans 14 residues. Germline CDR1 and CDR2: KGHSH and LQKENI. The V and J ends lost 4 bases and 4 bases respectively, with 11 bases between them. CDR3 DNA sequence: TGTGCCAGCTCACGTAGTCTGAGGAATCAGCCCCAGCATTTT. It yields the protein CASSRSLRNQPQHF.

This rearrangement joins TRBV28 to TRBJ2-4; 9 bases agree with TRBD1. The CDR3 has 14 amino acids. Germline CDR1 is MDHEN and CDR2 is SYDVKM. V trimming: 3 bases; J trimming: 12 bases; junction bases outside the gene matches: 9. The CDR3 DNA reads TGTGCCAGCAGTTTGGGACAGGGCTTAAAGGATCAGTACTTC. It specifies CASSLGQGLKDQYF.

The chain joins TRBV6-1 to TRBJ1-1; unclear D gene. Trimming left V 6 bases short and J 0 bases short, with 8 bases between. There are 13 residues in the CDR3. Germline CDR1 MNHNS, CDR2 SASEGT. The CDR3 is CASSVQMNTEAFF. The CDR3 bases are TGTGCCAGCAGCGTACAGATGAACACTGAAGCTTTCTTT.

The chain recombines TRBV5-4 with TRBJ2-5; 7 bases align to TRBD1. Germline V CDR1 and CDR2: SGHNT, YYREEE (reference sequence). This CDR3 is built from 13 residues. After removal of 4 bases from V and 2 bases from J, the junction contained 2 bases not matched to a gene. The CDR3 reads CASSRDSQETQYF. The CDR3 region has the DNA TGTGCCAGCAGCCGGGACAGTCAAGAGACCCAGTACTTC.

The J gene is TRBJ2-5, the V gene TRBV19, with 9 bases lining up with TRBD2. From germline, CDR1 is LNHDA and CDR2 SQIVND (reference sequence). There are 17 residues in the CDR3. V dropped 5 bases and J dropped 2; count of bases not matched to a gene: 12. In DNA, the CDR3 is TGTGCCAGTAGTCCCAGGGCCAGCGGGAGGTTTCAAGAGACCCAGTACTTC. Amino acids: CASSPRASGRFQETQYF.

The CDR3 spells CASSFESSGGPNTGELFF. The CDR3 nucleotides read TGTGCCAGCAGCTTCGAGTCTAGCGGGGGGCCGAACACCGGGGAGCTGTTTTTT. The chain couples TRBV7-4 to TRBJ2-2; 11 bases align to TRBD2. The CDR3 contains 18 residues. V shed 3 bases and J 0 bases; nucleotides not matched to a gene: 6. CDR1 and CDR2 from the germline V gene are SGHVT and SQSDAQ.

V and J are TRBV5-5 and TRBJ2-7, with 9 bases lining up with TRBD1. There are 16 residues in the CDR3. V shed 2 bases and J 5 bases; nucleotides not matched to a gene: 11. Germline CDR1 and CDR2: SGHKS and YYEKEE (reference sequence). CDR3 amino acids: CASSFSWGDRVNEQYF. The CDR3 nucleotides are TGTGCCAGCAGCTTCTCCTGGGGGGACAGGGTTAACGAGCAGTACTTC.

The chain employs TRBV9 and TRBJ2-2; maybe TRBD2 (6 bases). CDR1 and CDR2 from the germline V gene are SGDLS and YYNGEE. V was trimmed by 3 bases and J by 3 bases, leaving 15 bases between them. The length of the CDR3 is 16 residues. CDR3 bases: TGTGCCAGCAGCGCCGGGAGCGGGCGGGACACCGGGGAGCTGTTTTTT. Its translation is CASSAGSGRDTGELFF.

The V call is TRBV11-3, the J call TRBJ2-7; 10 bases fit TRBD1. Germline V gene data show CDR1 as SGHNT and CDR2 as YENEEA. The CDR3 contains 15 residues. V was pared by 0 bases and J by 4 bases, with 3 bases of the junction left unmatched. The CDR3 nucleotides read TGTGCCAGCAGCTTAGATGGGGACAGGGGTTACGAGCAGTACTTC. Its protein product is CASSLDGDRGYEQYF.

The J gene is TRBJ1-6, the V gene TRBV11-2; D ambiguous. Germline CDR1 SGHAT, CDR2 FQNNGV. The CDR3 contains 12 residues. Trimming took 5 bases from V and 11 from J, leaving 10 bases between them. This chain's CDR3 is CASSEGRTPLHF. CDR3 in DNA: TGTGCCAGCAGCGAGGGCCGTACACCCCTCCACTTT.

This sequence joins TRBV10-3 and TRBJ2-2; 8 bases map to TRBD2. V gave up 2 bases and J gave up 1 base; unmatched junction bases: 6. Germline CDR1 is ENHRY and CDR2 is SYGVKD. This CDR3 is built from 17 residues. The CDR3 DNA reads TGTGCCATCAGTGAGCCCACTAGCGGTGAGAACACCGGGGAGCTGTTTTTT. It specifies CAISEPTSGENTGELFF.

The chain combines TRBV5-1 with TRBJ2-3, with TRBD2 matching over 12 bases. The junction had 9 bases not matched to a gene; V was cut back by 0 bases and J by 4 bases. The CDR3 covers 18 residues. Germline CDR1 reads SGHRS; CDR2 reads YFSETQ. CDR3 amino acids: CASSLVASGGAQADTQYF. The DNA of the CDR3 is TGCGCCAGCAGCTTGGTGGCTAGCGGGGGGGCCCAGGCAGATACGCAGTATTTT.

The chain combines TRBV4-1 with TRBJ2-1, with D possibly TRBD1 on 6 matching bases. V was clipped by 0 bases and J by 2 bases, with 11 bases between them. The V gene's germline CDR1 is MGHRA and CDR2 YSYEKL. CDR3 length: 16 amino acids. CDR3 sequence: CASSQERQATYNEQFF. The CDR3 DNA sequence: TGCGCCAGCAGCCAAGAAAGACAGGCTACCTACAATGAGCAGTTCTTC.

This chain's CDR3 is CASSQDYPSGTYEQYF. The CDR3 bases are TGCGCCAGCAGCCAAGATTACCCTAGCGGGACTTACGAGCAGTACTTC. The V gene is TRBV4-1, the J gene TRBJ2-7, with 9 bases matching TRBD2. This CDR3 spans 16 amino acids. Per the germline V gene, CDR1 is MGHRA and CDR2 is YSYEKL. V dropped 0 bases and J dropped 4; count of bases not matched to a gene: 7.

This chain uses TRBV30 with TRBJ1-4, with D maybe TRBD1 (5 bases). CDR1 is GTSNPN and CDR2 is SVGIG in the germline V gene (reference sequence). V lost 0 bases to trimming and J lost 0 bases, with 5 bases between them. The CDR3 loop spans 14 amino acids. CDR3 nucleotide sequence: TGTGCCTGGAGTGTGACAGCAACTAATGAAAAACTGTTTTTT. Encoded protein: CAWSVTATNEKLFF.

Turning to this clone: Its ends do not fully match the called genes, so a read error is possible. This chain links TRBV5-1 with TRBJ2-3; D is unresolved. Per germline, CDR1 SGHRS and CDR2 YFSETQ. This CDR3 comprises 14 residues. The CDR3 spells CVSSLSTLTDTQYF. The CDR3 nucleotides are TGCGTCAGCAGCTTGTCGACTCTCACAGATACGCAGTATTTT.

Note on this clone: The junction does not match germline at one end; this may be a read error. The genes are TRBV2 and TRBJ1-1; no reliable D call. Looked up from germline, CDR1 is SNHLY and CDR2 is FYNNEI. The CDR3 is made up of 13 amino acids. Here the CDR3 DNA reads TGTGCCAGCCTCCGGGAGATAAACACTGAAGCTTCCTTT. The encoded protein is CASLREINTEASF.